Sequencing of this T cell receptor (beta chain) was carried out in a study of tumor and adjacent non-tumor tissue in lung cancer. General study points: Compared with tumor, normal lung showed significantly lower TCR diversity.

As concerns this clonotype: No antigen is known for it.

A modified ARM-PCR protocol with three rounds of nested PCR amplified TCRbeta. MiXCR was run by TCRdb on the multiplex PCR reads, yielding one entry per CDR3 protein. This table holds more than 85,000 distinct CDR3 sequences, 84% found once. This sample's RNA came from whole unsorted tissue. V was clipped by 3 bases and J by 15 bases, with 18 bases between them. This CDR3 is built from 13 residues. CDR1 is MDHEN and CDR2 is SYDVKM in the germline V gene. Material: lung tumor tissue. The rearrangement links TRBV28 to TRBJ2-4, with unresolved D. The source is a man between 65 and 80 years old with non-small cell lung cancer. The CDR3 is CASSFQGIAILYF. CDR3 in DNA: TGTGCCAGCAGTTTTCAAGGGATAGCCATACTGTACTTC.